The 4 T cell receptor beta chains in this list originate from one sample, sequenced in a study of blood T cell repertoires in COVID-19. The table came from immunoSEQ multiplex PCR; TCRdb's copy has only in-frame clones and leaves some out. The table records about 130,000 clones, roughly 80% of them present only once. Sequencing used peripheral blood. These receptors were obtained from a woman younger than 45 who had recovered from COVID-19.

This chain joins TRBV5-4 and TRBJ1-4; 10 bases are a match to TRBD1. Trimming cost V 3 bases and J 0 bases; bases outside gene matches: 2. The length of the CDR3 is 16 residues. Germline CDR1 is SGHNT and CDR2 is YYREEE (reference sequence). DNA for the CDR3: TGTGCCAGCAGCTCGGACAGGGGGGCAACTAATGAAAAACTGTTTTTT. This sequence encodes CASSSDRGATNEKLFF.

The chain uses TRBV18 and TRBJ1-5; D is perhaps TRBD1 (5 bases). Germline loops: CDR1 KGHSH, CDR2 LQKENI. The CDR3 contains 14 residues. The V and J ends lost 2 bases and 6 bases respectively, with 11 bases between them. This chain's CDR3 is CASSPDQGSQPQHF. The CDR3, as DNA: TGTGCCAGCTCACCAGACCAGGGAAGTCAGCCCCAGCATTTT.

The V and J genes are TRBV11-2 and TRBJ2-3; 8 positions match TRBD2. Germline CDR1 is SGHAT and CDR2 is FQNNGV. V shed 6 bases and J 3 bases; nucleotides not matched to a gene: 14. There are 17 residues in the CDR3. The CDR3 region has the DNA TGTGCCAGCAGACGCCCCGGGGGGGCGCTCAGAACAGATACGCAGTATTTT. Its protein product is CASRRPGGALRTDTQYF.

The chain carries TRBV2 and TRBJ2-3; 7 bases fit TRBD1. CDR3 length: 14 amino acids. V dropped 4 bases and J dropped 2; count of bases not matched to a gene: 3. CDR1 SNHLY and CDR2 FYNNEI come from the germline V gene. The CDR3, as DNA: TGTGCCAGCAGTGCAGGGGGAGCCACAGATACGCAGTATTTT. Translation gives CASSAGGATDTQYF.